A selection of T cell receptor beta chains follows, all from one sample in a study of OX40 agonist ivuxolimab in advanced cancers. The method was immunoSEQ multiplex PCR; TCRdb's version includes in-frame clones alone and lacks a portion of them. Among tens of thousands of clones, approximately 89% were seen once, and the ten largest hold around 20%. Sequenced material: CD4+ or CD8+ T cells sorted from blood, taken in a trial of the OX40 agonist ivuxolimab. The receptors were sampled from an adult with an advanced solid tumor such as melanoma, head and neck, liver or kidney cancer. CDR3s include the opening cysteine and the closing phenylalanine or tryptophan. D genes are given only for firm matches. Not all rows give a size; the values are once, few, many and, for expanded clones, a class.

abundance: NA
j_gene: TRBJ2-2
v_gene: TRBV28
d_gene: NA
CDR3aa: CASSAGGLGTGELFF
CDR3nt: TGTGCCAGCAGTGCAGGGGGGCTCGGCACCGGGGAGCTGTTTTTT

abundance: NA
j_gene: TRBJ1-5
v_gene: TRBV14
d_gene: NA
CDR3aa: CASSQAGTSQPQHF
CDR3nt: TGTGCCAGCAGCCAAGCGGGGACCAGTCAGCCCCAGCATTTT

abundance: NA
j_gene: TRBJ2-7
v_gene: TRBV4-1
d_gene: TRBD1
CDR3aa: CASSQGVGTVYEQYF
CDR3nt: TGCGCCAGCAGCCAAGGTGTAGGGACAGTCTACGAGCAGTACTTC

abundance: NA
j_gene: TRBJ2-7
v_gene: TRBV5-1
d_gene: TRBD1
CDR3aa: CASSLSGTAFYEQYF
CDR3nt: TGCGCCAGCAGCTTATCCGGGACAGCTTTCTACGAGCAGTACTTC

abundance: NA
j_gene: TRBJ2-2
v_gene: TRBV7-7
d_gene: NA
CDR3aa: CASSLDGETGELFF
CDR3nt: TGTGCTAGCAGCTTAGACGGAGAGACCGGGGAGCTGTTTTTT

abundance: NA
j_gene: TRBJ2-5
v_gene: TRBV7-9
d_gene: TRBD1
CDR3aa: CASSPRTGAMETQYF
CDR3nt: TGTGCCAGCAGCCCTAGGACAGGGGCGATGGAGACCCAGTACTTC

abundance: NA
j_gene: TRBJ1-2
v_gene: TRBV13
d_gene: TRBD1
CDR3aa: CASSPRDRGLDGYTF
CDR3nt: TGTGCCAGCAGCCCCCGGGACAGGGGGCTGGATGGCTACACCTTC

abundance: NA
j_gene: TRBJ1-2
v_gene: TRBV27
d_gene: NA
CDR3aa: CASSLSVQAFYGYTF
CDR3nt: TGTGCCAGCAGTTTATCGGTGCAGGCCTTCTATGGCTACACCTTC

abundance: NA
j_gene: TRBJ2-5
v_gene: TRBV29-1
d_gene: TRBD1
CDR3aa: CSVVLSTGVKTQYF
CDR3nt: TGCAGCGTTGTGTTGTCGACAGGGGTGAAGACCCAGTACTTC

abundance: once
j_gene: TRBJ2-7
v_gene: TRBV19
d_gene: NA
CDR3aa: CASSIEGYEQYF
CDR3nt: TGTGCCAGTAGTATAGAGGGATACGAGCAGTACTTC

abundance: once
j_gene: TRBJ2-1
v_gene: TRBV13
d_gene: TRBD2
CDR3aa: CASSLAGGTDEQFF
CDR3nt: TGTGCCAGCAGCTTAGCGGGGGGGACCGATGAGCAGTTCTTC

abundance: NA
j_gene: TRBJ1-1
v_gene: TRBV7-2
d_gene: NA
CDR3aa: CASSLMNTEAFF
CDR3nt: TGTGCCAGCAGCTTGATGAACACTGAAGCTTTCTTT

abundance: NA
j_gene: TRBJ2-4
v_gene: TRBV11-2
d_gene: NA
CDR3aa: CASSQDRGFWYF
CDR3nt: TGTGCCAGCAGCCAGGACAGAGGCTTTTGGTACTTC

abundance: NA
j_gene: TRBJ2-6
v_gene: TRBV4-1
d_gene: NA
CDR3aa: CASRTWDTGANVLTF
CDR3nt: TGCGCCAGCAGGACCTGGGACACTGGGGCCAACGTCCTGACTTTC

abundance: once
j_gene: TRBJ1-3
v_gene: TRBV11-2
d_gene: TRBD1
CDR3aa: CASGKGAGAVDSGNTIYF
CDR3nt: TGTGCCAGCGGCAAGGGGGCAGGGGCAGTGGACTCTGGAAACACCATATATTTT

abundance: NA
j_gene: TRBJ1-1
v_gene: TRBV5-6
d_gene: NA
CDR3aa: CASSPGVGGGQMNTEAFF
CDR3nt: TGTGCCAGCAGCCCGGGAGTTGGTGGAGGGCAGATGAACACTGAAGCTTTCTTT

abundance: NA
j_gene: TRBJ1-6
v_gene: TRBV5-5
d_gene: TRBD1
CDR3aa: CASSLGGTGPYNSPLHF
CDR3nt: TGTGCCAGCAGCTTGGGAGGGACAGGCCCCTATAATTCACCCCTCCACTTT

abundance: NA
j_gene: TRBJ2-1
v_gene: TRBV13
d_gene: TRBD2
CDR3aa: CASSSAGKGYNEQFF
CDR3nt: TGTGCCAGCAGTTCAGCGGGGAAGGGGTACAATGAGCAGTTCTTC

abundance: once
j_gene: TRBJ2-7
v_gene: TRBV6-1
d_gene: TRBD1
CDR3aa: CASSETGTAYEQYF
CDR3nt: TGTGCCAGCAGTGAGACAGGGACAGCCTACGAGCAGTACTTC

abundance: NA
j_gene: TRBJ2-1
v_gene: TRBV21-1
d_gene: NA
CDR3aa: CASSKVVQVSYNEQFF
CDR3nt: TGTGCCAGCAGCAAAGTTGTACAGGTCTCCTACAATGAGCAGTTCTTC

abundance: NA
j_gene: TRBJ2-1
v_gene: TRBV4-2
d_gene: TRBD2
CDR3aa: CASSQEPPRGAYNEQFF
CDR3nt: TGTGCCAGCAGCCAAGAGCCCCCGCGGGGGGCCTACAATGAGCAGTTCTTC

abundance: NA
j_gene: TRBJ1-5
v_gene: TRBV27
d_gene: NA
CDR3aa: CASSLQRSNNQPQHF
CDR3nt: TGTGCCAGCAGTTTACAGCGATCTAATAATCAGCCCCAGCATTTT

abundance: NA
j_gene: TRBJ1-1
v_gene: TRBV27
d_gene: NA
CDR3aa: CASSLLSRTGNTEAFF
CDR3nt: TGTGCCAGCAGTTTATTGTCTCGGACGGGGAACACTGAAGCTTTCTTT

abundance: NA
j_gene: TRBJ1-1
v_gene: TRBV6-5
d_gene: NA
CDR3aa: CASSSGPNTEAFF
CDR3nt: TGTGCCAGCAGTTCGGGTCCGAACACTGAAGCTTTCTTT

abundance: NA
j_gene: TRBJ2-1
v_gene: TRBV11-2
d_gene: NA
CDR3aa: CASSLTGAYNEQFF
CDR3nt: TGTGCCAGCAGCTTAACAGGAGCCTACAATGAGCAGTTCTTC

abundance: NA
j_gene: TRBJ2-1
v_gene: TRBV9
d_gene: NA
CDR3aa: CASSPPRVGVLDNEQFF
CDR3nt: TGTGCCAGCAGCCCCCCACGTGTAGGGGTTCTCGACAATGAGCAGTTCTTC

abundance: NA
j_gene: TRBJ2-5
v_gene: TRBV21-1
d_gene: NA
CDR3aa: CASSKADSRTEYQETQYF
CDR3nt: TGTGCCAGCAGCAAAGCGGACTCTCGGACAGAGTACCAAGAGACCCAGTACTTC

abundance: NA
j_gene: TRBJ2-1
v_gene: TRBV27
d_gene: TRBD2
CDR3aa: CASSYNSGGKNEQFF
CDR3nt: TGTGCCAGCAGCTATAATAGCGGGGGAAAGAATGAGCAGTTCTTC

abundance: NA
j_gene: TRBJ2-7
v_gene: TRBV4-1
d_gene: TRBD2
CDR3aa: CASSQELAGPFYEQYF
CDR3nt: TGCGCCAGCAGCCAAGAACTAGCGGGGCCGTTCTACGAGCAGTACTTC

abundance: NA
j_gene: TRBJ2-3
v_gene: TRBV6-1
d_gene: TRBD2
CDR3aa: CASSESAWGPAGGPDTQYF
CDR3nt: TGTGCCAGCAGTGAATCCGCTTGGGGTCCGGCGGGGGGGCCAGATACGCAGTATTTT

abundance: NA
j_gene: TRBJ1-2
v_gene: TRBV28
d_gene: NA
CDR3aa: CASSLSTGLDYGYTF
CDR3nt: TGTGCCAGCAGTTTATCTACGGGCTTGGACTATGGCTACACCTTC

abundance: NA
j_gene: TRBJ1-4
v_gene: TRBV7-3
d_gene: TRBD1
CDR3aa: CASSTLQGAVEKLFF
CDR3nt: TGTGCCAGCAGCACCCTACAGGGGGCGGTTGAAAAACTGTTTTTT

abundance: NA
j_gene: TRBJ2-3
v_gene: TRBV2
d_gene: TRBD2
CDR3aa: CASSPAGAYTDTQYF
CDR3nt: TGTGCCAGCAGCCCAGCGGGGGCTTACACAGATACGCAGTATTTT

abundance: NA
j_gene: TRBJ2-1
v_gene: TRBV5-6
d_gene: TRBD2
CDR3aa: CASIGGLAGFGEQFF
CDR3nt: TGTGCCAGCATCGGCGGACTAGCGGGGTTTGGGGAGCAGTTCTTC

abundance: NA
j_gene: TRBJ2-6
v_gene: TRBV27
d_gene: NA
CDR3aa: CASSLVVTGANVLTF
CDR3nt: TGTGCCAGCAGTTTAGTCGTGACTGGGGCCAACGTCCTGACTTTC

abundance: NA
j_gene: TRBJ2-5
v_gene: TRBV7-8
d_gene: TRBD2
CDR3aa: CASSLSGALRETQYF
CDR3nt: TGTGCCAGCAGCCTTAGCGGGGCCCTCCGAGAGACCCAGTACTTC

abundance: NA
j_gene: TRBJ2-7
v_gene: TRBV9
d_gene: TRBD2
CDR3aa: CASSVGLSGGASYEQYF
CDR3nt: TGTGCCAGCAGCGTAGGTCTTAGCGGGGGGGCCTCCTACGAGCAGTACTTC

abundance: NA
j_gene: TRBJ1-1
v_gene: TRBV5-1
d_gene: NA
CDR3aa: CASSLFGDTNTEAFF
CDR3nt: TGCGCCAGCAGCTTGTTCGGGGATACGAACACTGAAGCTTTCTTT

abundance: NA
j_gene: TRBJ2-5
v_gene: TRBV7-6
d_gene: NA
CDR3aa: CASSLIRETQYF
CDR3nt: TGTGCCAGCAGCTTAATCAGGGAGACCCAGTACTTC

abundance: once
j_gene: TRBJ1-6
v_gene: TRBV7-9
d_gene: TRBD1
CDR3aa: CASTRQGYNSPLHF
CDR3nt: TGTGCCAGCACCCGACAGGGCTATAATTCACCCCTCCACTTT

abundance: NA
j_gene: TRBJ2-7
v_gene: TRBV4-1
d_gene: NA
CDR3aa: CASGSGEQYF
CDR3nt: TGCGCCAGCGGATCGGGGGAGCAGTACTTC

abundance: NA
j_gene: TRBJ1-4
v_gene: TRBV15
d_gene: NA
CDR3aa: CVTAHATNEKLFF
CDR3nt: TGTGTCACCGCCCATGCAACTAATGAAAAACTGTTTTTT

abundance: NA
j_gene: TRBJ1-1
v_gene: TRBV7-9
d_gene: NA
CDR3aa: CASSQGPEAFF
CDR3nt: TGTGCCAGCAGCCAGGGGCCTGAAGCTTTCTTT

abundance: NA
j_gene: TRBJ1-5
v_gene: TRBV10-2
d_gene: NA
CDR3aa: CASSDGDYSNQPQHF
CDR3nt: TGCGCCAGCAGTGACGGGGACTATAGCAATCAGCCCCAGCATTTT